A single sample is the source of the 28 T cell receptor beta chains below, sequenced in a study of cytomegalovirus exposure and HLA in healthy donors. PCR involved 60 Vbeta and 13 Jbeta primers. Profiling relied on immunoSEQ multiplex PCR, and the TCRdb table lists in-frame clones only, not all of them. The repertoire has 170,000 or so clones, approximately 80% of them found once; the top ten carry approximately 6.8%. Sequencing input: PBMCs. The receptors here all came from a male donor in good health and CMV-seropositive.

This clone appeared once. The chain has TRBV29-1 and TRBJ2-2, with 10 bases that match TRBD2. In germline, CDR1 is SQVTM, CDR2 ANQGSEA. The CDR3 sequence is 16 residues long. The trim removed 4 bases at V and 5 bases at J, leaving 10 bases unmatched. CDR3 DNA sequence: TGCAGCGTTGCTAGGCTAGCGGGAGTAGGAACCGGGGAGCTGTTTTTT. Protein: CSVARLAGVGTGELFF.

The J gene is TRBJ1-3, the V gene TRBV28, with D tentatively TRBD1 (5 bases). The CDR3 consists of 18 residues. Trimming left V 3 bases short and J 2 bases short, with 20 bases between. The V gene's germline CDR1 is MDHEN and CDR2 SYDVKM. CDR3 region: CASSFNSMVIGAGNTIYF. For the CDR3, the DNA is TGTGCCAGCAGTTTTAATTCCATGGTAATAGGGGCTGGAAACACCATATATTTT.

CDR3 sequence: CASSPLTSGRVTDTQYF. CDR3 sequence (DNA): TGTGCCAGCAGCCCTTTGACTAGCGGGAGGGTCACAGATACGCAGTATTTT. The gene calls are TRBV7-9 and TRBJ2-3; 14 bases are a match to TRBD2. V dropped 5 bases and J dropped 2; count of bases not matched to a gene: 6. The CDR3 consists of 17 residues. CDR1 is SEHNR, CDR2 FQNEAQ, per germline (reference sequence).

This chain's CDR3 is CASSPSSGSSRDEQFF. The CDR3 DNA reads as TGTGCCAGCAGCCCAAGTAGCGGGAGTTCCCGAGATGAGCAGTTCTTC. The J gene is TRBJ2-1, the V gene TRBV7-2; 9 nucleotides agree with TRBD2. The V and J ends lost 5 bases and 8 bases, in that order; junction bases with no gene match: 13. Germline CDR1 SGHTA, CDR2 FQGNSA. CDR3 length: 16 amino acids. Full variable domain (missing parts from reference TRBV7-2 and TRBJ2-1): GAGVSQSPSNKVTEKGKDVELRCDPISGHTALYWYRQSLGQGLEFLIYFQGNSAPDKSGLPSDRFSAERTGGSVSTLTIQRTQQEDSAVYLCASSPSSGSSRDEQFFGPGTRLTVL.

The chain combines TRBV13 with TRBJ2-1, with 7 positions matching TRBD2. Trimming cost V 5 bases and J 9 bases; bases outside gene matches: 10. CDR1 PRHDT and CDR2 FYEKMQ come from the germline V gene (reference sequence). This CDR3 is 14 amino acids long. DNA for the CDR3: TGTGCCAGCAGCCTTGGACTAGTGGCATCTGAGCAGTTCTTC. Translating it yields CASSLGLVASEQFF.

The genes are TRBV7-9 and TRBJ2-7, with D tentatively TRBD2 (5 bases). Trimming removed 5 bases from V and 3 bases from J, with 8 bases in between. The germline V gene encodes CDR1 SEHNR and CDR2 FQNEAQ (reference sequence). This CDR3 has 12 residues. The CDR3: CASSPTSYEQYF. CDR3 DNA sequence: TGTGCCAGCAGCCCCACTAGCTACGAGCAGTACTTC.

The rearrangement uses TRBV28 and TRBJ2-7, with 9 bases fitting TRBD2. The germline V gene encodes CDR1 MDHEN and CDR2 SYDVKM. The CDR3 consists of 15 residues. V shed 10 bases and J 5 bases; nucleotides not matched to a gene: 15. CDR3 in amino acids: CATSGGPGLANEQYF. The CDR3 DNA sequence: TGTGCCACCTCGGGGGGGCCGGGACTAGCAAACGAGCAGTACTTC.

The rearrangement joins TRBV6-6 to TRBJ2-2; TRBD1 aligns across 10 bases. V lost 7 bases to trimming and J lost 3 bases; unmatched junction nucleotides: 8. Germline values: CDR1 MNHNY, CDR2 SVGAGI (reference sequence). This CDR3 has 16 residues. This chain's CDR3 is CASTQTGQGYTGELFF. The CDR3 DNA follows: TGTGCCAGCACCCAGACGGGACAGGGGTACACCGGGGAGCTGTTTTTT.

The chain has TRBV7-2 and TRBJ2-1, with D hard to call. The length of the CDR3 is 13 residues. Germline CDR1 SGHTA, CDR2 FQGNSA. The V end was cut by 0 bases, the J end by 8 bases, with 8 bases between. The CDR3 coding sequence is TGTGCCAGCAGCTTAGCCCAGCGAGATGAGCAGTTCTTC. Amino acids: CASSLAQRDEQFF.

This chain links TRBV18 with TRBJ2-7, with D unresolved. This CDR3 is built from 14 residues. Trimming pared 6 bases from V and 0 bases from J, leaving 12 bases between. Per the germline V gene, CDR1 is KGHSH and CDR2 is LQKENI. For the CDR3, the DNA is TGTGCCAGCTCCCCTCTGGAGCACTCCTACGAGCAGTACTTC. The encoded protein is CASSPLEHSYEQYF.

CDR3 nucleotides: TGTGCCAGCTCACCGCCGGGACTAGAGCAATACGAGCAGTACTTC. It specifies CASSPPGLEQYEQYF. The chain joins TRBV18 to TRBJ2-7, with 8 nucleotides matching TRBD2. The CDR3 is made up of 15 amino acids. V lost 3 bases, J lost 4 bases, and 8 bases stayed unmatched. The V gene's germline CDR1 is KGHSH and CDR2 LQKENI.

The chain joins TRBV27 to TRBJ2-7, with TRBD2 identical over 7 bases. The CDR3 length is 14 residues. Trimming removed 5 bases from V and 2 bases from J; junction bases left unmatched: 6. Germline values: CDR1 MNHEY, CDR2 SMNVEV (reference sequence). This CDR3 is CASSPSGTTYEQYF. In DNA form, the CDR3 reads TGTGCCAGCAGTCCATCCGGGACTACCTACGAGCAGTACTTC.

The CDR3 is CASTPSGSDHEQYF. The CDR3 coding sequence is TGTGCCAGCACCCCCAGCGGGAGTGACCACGAGCAGTACTTC. The chain employs TRBV7-8 and TRBJ2-7; 8 bases agree with TRBD2. Germline V lookup: CDR1 SGHVS, CDR2 FQNEAQ. V shed 7 bases, J shed 5 bases, and the junction held 10 bases outside the gene matches. This CDR3 is 14 amino acids long.

The chain uses TRBV6-6 and TRBJ1-3; weak D call: TRBD1 (6 bases). Germline assignment: CDR1 MNHNY and CDR2 SVGAGI (reference sequence). Deletions cut 2 bases from V and 9 bases from J, with 8 bases between. There are 12 residues in the CDR3. The CDR3 DNA sequence: TGTGCCAGCAGTTACCAGGGGAGCACCATATATTTT. This encodes CASSYQGSTIYF.

This chain uses TRBV4-1 with TRBJ2-7, with a possible D match to TRBD2 (7 bases). Trimming shortened V by 1 base and J by 4 bases, and 14 bases separated the two germline ends. The CDR3 length is 15 residues. Germline CDR1 and CDR2: MGHRA and YSYEKL. The CDR3: CASSQGQGGTYEQYF. The CDR3 DNA reads as TGCGCCAGCAGCCAAGGGCAGGGAGGGACATACGAGCAGTACTTC.

About this clone itself: Other DNA sequences of this sample code for an identical CDR3. The chain has TRBV9 and TRBJ1-1, with D possibly being TRBD1 (5 bases). Germline V gene sequence: CDR1 SGDLS, CDR2 YYNGEE. The CDR3 runs to 13 residues. Trimming stripped 4 bases from V and 5 bases from J, with 12 bases between. The CDR3 DNA reads as TGTGCCAGCAGCCTCGGGGGGGGGACTGAAGCTTTCTTT. It encodes CASSLGGGTEAFF.

This clone appeared a single time. The chain employs TRBV27 and TRBJ2-7; D perhaps matches TRBD2 (5 bases). Per germline, CDR1 MNHEY and CDR2 SMNVEV (reference sequence). The CDR3 totals 16 residues. V was cut by 4 bases and J by 0 bases, with 16 bases left in between. The CDR3 loop reads CASSSPGLLSSYEQYF. The CDR3 DNA is TGTGCCAGCAGTTCGCCCGGACTTCTCAGCTCCTACGAGCAGTACTTC.

This chain joins TRBV30 and TRBJ1-4; TRBD1 matches at 8 bases. The germline V gene encodes CDR1 GTSNPN and CDR2 SVGIG (reference sequence). With 2 bases clipped from V and 8 bases from J, the junction kept 16 bases outside the gene matches. The CDR3 extends over 17 amino acids. This chain's CDR3 is CAWSWGFGQGVGEKLFF. CDR3 sequence (DNA): TGTGCCTGGAGTTGGGGCTTTGGACAGGGAGTAGGAGAAAAACTGTTTTTT. Based on the CDR3 plus reference TRBV30 and TRBJ1-4, the full variable domain is SQTIHQWPATLVQPVGSPLSLECTVEGTSNPNLYWYRQAAGRGLQLLFYSVGIGQISSEVPQNLSASRPQDRQFILSSKKLLLSDSGFYLCAWSWGFGQGVGEKLFFGSGTQLSVL.

This chain connects TRBV11-3 to TRBJ2-1, with D perhaps matching TRBD2 (6 bases). V lost 5 bases and J 4 bases, leaving 18 bases between the germline ends. Germline-derived CDR1 and CDR2 are SGHNT and YENEEA. CDR3 length equals 16 residues. CDR3 sequence reads: CASSPILAGRYNEQFF. The CDR3 DNA is TGTGCCAGCAGCCCAATCCTGGCGGGGAGATACAATGAGCAGTTCTTC.

This chain joins TRBV10-3 and TRBJ1-2; the D gene is possibly TRBD1 (6 bases). Germline CDR1 reads ENHRY; CDR2 reads SYGVKD. The V gene lost 7 bases and the J gene lost 1 base, with 16 bases spanning the gap. This CDR3 has 15 amino acids. DNA of the CDR3: TGTGCCATCAAAGAGGACAGATCTTTTAACTATGGCTACACCTTC. This translates into CAIKEDRSFNYGYTF.

About this clone: The junction and the germline gene differ at one end; a read error may be behind it. This sequence joins TRBV27 and TRBJ2-1, with 8 bases identical to TRBD2. From germline, CDR1 is MNHEY and CDR2 SMNVEV (reference sequence). This CDR3 is 16 amino acids long. The CDR3 DNA reads TGTGCCAGCAGTCCTGCCTGGGCGGGGGGCTACAATGAGCAGCTCTTC. Protein product: CASSPAWAGGYNEQLF.

This clone was recorded a few times. The same CDR3 arises from other DNA sequences in this sample as well. The gene calls are TRBV5-4 and TRBJ2-5; 8 nucleotides agree with TRBD1. Germline CDR1 and CDR2: SGHNT and YYREEE (reference sequence). CDR3 length equals 14 residues. V lost 4 bases and J lost 5; bases outside the gene matches: 7. For the CDR3, the DNA is TGTGCCAGCAGCCTCCAGGGGGCGGAGGAGACCCAGTACTTC. It encodes CASSLQGAEETQYF.

The gene calls are TRBV6-6 and TRBJ1-4, with TRBD1 as a possible D gene (5 bases). V was trimmed by 8 bases and J by 0 bases, leaving 10 bases between them. The germline gives CDR1 MNHNY, CDR2 SVGAGI (reference sequence). The CDR3 loop spans 14 amino acids. This CDR3 reads CASLDSATNEKLFF. The CDR3, as DNA: TGTGCCAGCTTAGACAGCGCAACTAATGAAAAACTGTTTTTT.

This chain uses TRBV19 with TRBJ1-5, with 7 bases aligning to TRBD1. V dropped 7 bases and J dropped 0; count of bases not matched to a gene: 6. Per germline, CDR1 LNHDA and CDR2 SQIVND (reference sequence). The CDR3 is 15 residues long. The DNA of the CDR3 is TGTGCCAGTAAAGGGACAGTCTATAGCAATCAGCCCCAGCATTTT. It is translated as CASKGTVYSNQPQHF.

The CDR3 region is CASRTLTGNYGYTF. As DNA, the CDR3 is TGTGCCAGTAGGACCTTGACAGGGAACTATGGCTACACCTTC. The V gene is TRBV19, the J gene TRBJ1-2; 7 positions match TRBD1. The germline gives CDR1 LNHDA, CDR2 SQIVND (reference sequence). The CDR3 sequence is 14 residues long. Unmatched junction bases numbered 6, after V lost 6 bases and J lost 2 bases.

A single count supports this clone. V is TRBV9 and J is TRBJ2-1; D might be TRBD1 (6 bases). The germline gives CDR1 SGDLS, CDR2 YYNGEE. V was pared by 1 base and J by 9 bases, with 14 bases between. The CDR3 runs to 14 residues. CDR3: CASSVFQGLSEQFF. CDR3 sequence (DNA): TGTGCCAGCAGCGTATTCCAGGGGCTAAGTGAGCAGTTCTTC.

The chain is built from TRBV6-1 and TRBJ1-1, with 7 bases aligning to TRBD1. In germline, CDR1 is MNHNS, CDR2 SASEGT. The CDR3 length is 13 residues. V gave up 8 bases and J gave up 5 bases; unmatched junction bases: 8. The CDR3 DNA reads TGTGCCAGCCGCACAGGGGTGGTGACTGAAGCTTTCTTT. The encoded protein is CASRTGVVTEAFF.

The chain combines TRBV30 with TRBJ2-5; 7 bases fit TRBD2. CDR3 size: 14 residues. The germline CDR1 and CDR2 sequences are GTSNPN and SVGIG (reference sequence). Trimming took 2 bases from V and 1 from J; bases not matched to a gene: 4. Here the CDR3 reads CAWSTGRLQETQYF. CDR3 coding DNA: TGTGCCTGGAGTACCGGGAGGCTCCAAGAGACCCAGTACTTC. Filled out from reference TRBV30 and TRBJ2-5, the complete variable domain reads SQTIHQWPATLVQPVGSPLSLECTVEGTSNPNLYWYRQAAGRGLQLLFYSVGIGQISSEVPQNLSASRPQDRQFILSSKKLLLSDSGFYLCAWSTGRLQETQYFGPGTRLLVL.